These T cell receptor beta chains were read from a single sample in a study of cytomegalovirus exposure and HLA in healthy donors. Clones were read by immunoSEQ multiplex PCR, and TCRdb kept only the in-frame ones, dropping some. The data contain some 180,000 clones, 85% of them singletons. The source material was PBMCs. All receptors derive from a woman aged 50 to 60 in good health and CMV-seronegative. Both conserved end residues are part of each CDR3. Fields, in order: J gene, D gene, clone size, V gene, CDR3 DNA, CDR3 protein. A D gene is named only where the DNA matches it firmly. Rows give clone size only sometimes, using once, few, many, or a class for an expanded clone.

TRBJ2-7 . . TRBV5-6 TGTGCCAGCAGCTTGGCACGCTACGAGCAGTACTTC CASSLARYEQYF
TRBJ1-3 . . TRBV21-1 TGTGCCAGAATACATGGGGGGGCAAAAAGAAACACCATATATTTT CARIHGGAKRNTIYF
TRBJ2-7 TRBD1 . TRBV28 TGTGCCAGCAGGCCGACAGGGGGCGTCTACGAGCAGTACTTC CASRPTGGVYEQYF
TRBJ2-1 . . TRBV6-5 TGTGCCAGCAGTCGACTCCCCAATGAGCAGTTCTTC CASSRLPNEQFF
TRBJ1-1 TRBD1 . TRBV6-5 TGTGCCAGCAGTTCGGACAGGGGGCGGACTGAAGCTTTCTTT CASSSDRGRTEAFF
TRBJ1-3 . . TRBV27 TGTGCCAGCAGTTGGAGGGGAAGCGGAAACACCATATATTTT CASSWRGSGNTIYF
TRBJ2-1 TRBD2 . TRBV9 TGTGCCAGCAGCGTAGAGGGTAGCGGGAGCTGTGAGCAGTTCTTC CASSVEGSGSCEQFF
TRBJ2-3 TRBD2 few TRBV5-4 TGTGCCAGCACCGTTAGCGGGAGTACGCAGTATTTT CASTVSGSTQYF
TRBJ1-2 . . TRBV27 TGTGCCAGCAGTTTAACGTCAGGATATGGCTACACCTTC CASSLTSGYGYTF
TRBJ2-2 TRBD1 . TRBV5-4 TGTGCCAGCAGCAGGACAGGAATCACCGGGGAGCTGTTTTTT CASSRTGITGELFF
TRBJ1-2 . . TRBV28 TGTGCCAGCAGTTCCGACAGATGGATTTATGGCTACACCTTC CASSSDRWIYGYTF
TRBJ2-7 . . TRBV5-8 TGTGCCAGCAGCTTGCAGGGTCCGGGCGAGCAGTACTTC CASSLQGPGEQYF
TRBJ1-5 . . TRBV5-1 TGCGCCAGCAGCTTGGCCGGGGATAGCAATCAGCCCCAGCATTTT CASSLAGDSNQPQHF
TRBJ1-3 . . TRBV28 TGTGCCAGCAGTCTCGTGGGGCCGCGGGGAAGAAACACCATATATTTT CASSLVGPRGRNTIYF
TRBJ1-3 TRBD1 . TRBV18 TGTGCCAGCTCACCAAGCGGGACAGGGGTCTCTGGAAACACCATATATTTT CASSPSGTGVSGNTIYF
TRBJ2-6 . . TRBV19 TGTGCCAGTCATAAGGACAGACCGAGCTCTGGGGCCAACGTCCTGACTTTC CASHKDRPSSGANVLTF
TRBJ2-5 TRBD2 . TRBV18 TGTGCCAGCTCACCACTCGCAGTCGGGGGGCAAGAGACCCAGTACTTC CASSPLAVGGQETQYF
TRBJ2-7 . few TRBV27 TGTGCCAGCAGTTGGGGGCCACGAAGTATCGAGCAGTACTTC CASSWGPRSIEQYF
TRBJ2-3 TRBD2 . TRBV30 TGTGCCTGGAGCGAGCTAGCGGGAGGGGGCACAGATACGCAGTATTTT CAWSELAGGGTDTQYF
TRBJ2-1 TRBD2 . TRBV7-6 TGTGCCAGCAGCCGACGGACTAGCGGCCACAATGAGCAGTTCTTC CASSRRTSGHNEQFF
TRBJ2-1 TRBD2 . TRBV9 TGTGCCAGCAGCGTGATAGCGGGAGGCAATGAGCAGTTCTTC CASSVIAGGNEQFF
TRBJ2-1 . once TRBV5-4 TGTGCCAGCAGCTTGCGCTCGCGGGGCAATGAGCAGTTCTTC CASSLRSRGNEQFF
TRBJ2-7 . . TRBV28 TGTGCCAGCAGTTTACCCCTGACACTAGACGACTCCTACGAGCAGTACTTC CASSLPLTLDDSYEQYF
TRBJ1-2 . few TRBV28 TGTGCCAGCAGTCCCGGACTTGTTGGCTACACCTTC CASSPGLVGYTF
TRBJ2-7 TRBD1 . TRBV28 TGTGCCAGCAGGCCGGGACAGATCTCCTACGAGCAGTACTTC CASRPGQISYEQYF
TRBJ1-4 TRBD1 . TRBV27 TGTGCCAGCAGCCTCTACAGGGGGCGAGCGAATGAAAAACTGTTTTTT CASSLYRGRANEKLFF
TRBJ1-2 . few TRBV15 TGTGCCACCAGCAGAGATCGACAGTATGGCTACACCTTC CATSRDRQYGYTF
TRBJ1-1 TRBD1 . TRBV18 TGTGCCAGCTCCCAAACCCAGGGGGGAACTGAAGCTTTCTTT CASSQTQGGTEAFF
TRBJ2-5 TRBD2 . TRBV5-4 TGTGCCAGCAGCTCGGGACTAGCGGGAGTTCGAGAGACCCAGTACTTC CASSSGLAGVRETQYF